These T cell receptor beta chains were read from a single sample in a study of T cell clones after liver transplantation. Here immunoSEQ multiplex PCR was the method, and the copy in TCRdb shows in-frame clones only, minus some. The sample lists around 51,000 clones, 70% to 90% seen once, with around an eighth in the top ten. This material consisted of CD8+ T cells from blood, taken 12 months after liver transplant. The receptors shown here come from a human patient who received a liver transplant. The graft donor may account for some of the T cells. CDR3s include the opening cysteine and the closing phenylalanine or tryptophan. The D gene is left open where the match is weak.

TRBV5-6,TRBD2,TRBJ2-1,CASSPPGLAGPNEQFF
TRBV15,NA,TRBJ2-1,CATSRDINWGSSYNEQFF
TRBV6-1,NA,TRBJ1-2,CASSEAPGGRYYGYTF
TRBV27,TRBD2,TRBJ2-7,CASSSSGWGYEQYF
TRBV5-1,NA,TRBJ2-7,CASSWDGSYEQYF
TRBV27,NA,TRBJ1-5,CASNTEGQPQHF
TRBV11-2,NA,TRBJ2-7,CASSFGGYEQYF
TRBV28,TRBD2,TRBJ2-7,CASSRGLAGDEQYF
TRBV5-8,TRBD1,TRBJ2-7,CASSLGDSSYEQYF
TRBV21-1,NA,TRBJ2-2,CASSNKQEGAGRELFF
TRBV10-3,NA,TRBJ1-1,CAISEAGTMKTEAFF
TRBV13,NA,TRBJ1-2,CASSLGANNYGYTF
TRBV19,TRBD2,TRBJ2-2,CAIGIAGGGELFF
TRBV28,NA,TRBJ2-1,CASSFPHLTGEQFF
TRBV27,NA,TRBJ2-1,CASSLGLPIYNEQFF
TRBV28,NA,TRBJ2-1,CASSTTTPSYNEQFF
TRBV11-2,TRBD2,TRBJ2-5,CASSLLAGAGETQYF
TRBV4-1,TRBD1,TRBJ1-2,CASSLSAGTGGYGYTF
TRBV5-5,NA,TRBJ2-3,CASSLVRPSTDTQYF
TRBV7-9,NA,TRBJ1-5,CASSSGMEEPQHF
TRBV2,TRBD2,TRBJ2-2,CASRGLVGELFF
TRBV11-2,NA,TRBJ1-1,CASSFVVNTEAFF
TRBV27,NA,TRBJ2-1,CASSLSGSSSYNEQFF
TRBV9,NA,TRBJ1-5,CASSVTGSSNQPQHF
TRBV4-1,NA,TRBJ2-5,CASSQGGRETQYF
TRBV7-9,NA,TRBJ2-1,CASSLGPGFYNEQFF
TRBV6-5,NA,TRBJ2-1,CASSYSGPHNEQFF
TRBV27,NA,TRBJ2-6,CASRGVGRSGANVLTF
TRBV7-6,NA,TRBJ1-1,CASSGPGLTEAFF
TRBV5-1,NA,TRBJ2-1,CASSLGPNEQFF
TRBV28,NA,TRBJ2-1,CASSLLFEQFF
TRBV4-3,TRBD1,TRBJ1-1,CASSPLQDRANTEAFF
TRBV29-1,NA,TRBJ1-1,CSVHGGTEAFF
TRBV6-5,NA,TRBJ2-1,CASSTRVTIYEQFF
TRBV4-2,NA,TRBJ2-1,CASSQGPGEQFF
TRBV25-1,TRBD2,TRBJ2-1,CASSVGLAVYNEQFF
TRBV7-9,NA,TRBJ2-1,CASSLASYEQFF
TRBV7-9,NA,TRBJ1-2,CASTTGTIFSGYTF
TRBV7-9,NA,TRBJ1-1,CASSSPLWGNTEAFF
TRBV7-9,TRBD1,TRBJ2-7,CASSSPGQGYEQYF